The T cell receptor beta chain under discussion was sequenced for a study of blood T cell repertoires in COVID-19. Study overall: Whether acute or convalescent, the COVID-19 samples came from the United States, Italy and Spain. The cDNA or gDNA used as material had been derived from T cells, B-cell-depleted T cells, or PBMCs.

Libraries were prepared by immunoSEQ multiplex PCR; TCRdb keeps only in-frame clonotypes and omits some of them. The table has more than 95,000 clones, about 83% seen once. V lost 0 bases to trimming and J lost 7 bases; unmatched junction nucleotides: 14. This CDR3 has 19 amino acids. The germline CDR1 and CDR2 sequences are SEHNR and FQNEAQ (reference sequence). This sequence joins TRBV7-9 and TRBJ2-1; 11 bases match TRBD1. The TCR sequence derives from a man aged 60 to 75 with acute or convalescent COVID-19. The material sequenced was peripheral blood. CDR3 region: CASSLADSLVDRGLNEQFF. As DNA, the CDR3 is TGTGCCAGCAGCTTAGCTGACTCTCTCGTGGACAGGGGGCTGAATGAGCAGTTCTTC.